One sample yielded the 7 T cell receptor beta chains listed below, sequenced in a study of prognosis after radiotherapy for stage I lung cancer. Starting from genomic DNA, TCR beta CDR3 was amplified through two-round multiplex PCR. Every TRBV and TRBJ gene had its own specific primer in first-round PCR. Using its own MiXCR run on the multiplex PCR reads, TCRdb lists one record per CDR3 protein. Here the sample spans 20,000 to 25,000 distinct CDR3 sequences, 43% being singletons. Sequences were derived from PBMCs, sampled before or after stereotactic body radiation therapy (not recorded which). Source of these receptors: a donor over 45 with non-small cell lung cancer.

The chain recombines TRBV12-3 or TRBV12-4 with TRBJ2-2; 11 nucleotides line up with TRBD2. The CDR3 extends over 16 amino acids. Germline trimming cut 6 bases from V and 4 bases from J; bases unmatched to any gene: 7. The CDR3 here is CASRVHSGGGTGELFF. The CDR3 coding sequence is TGTGCCAGCAGAGTCCATAGCGGGGGGGGCACCGGGGAGCTGTTTTTT.

This clonotype qualifies as medium-sized. The CDR3 DNA is TGTGCCAGTAGCACCGGGACAGGGGCCTACGAGCAGTACTTC. Translated, it gives CASSTGTGAYEQYF. This sequence joins TRBV19 and TRBJ2-7; TRBD1 matches 10 bases. Germline values: CDR1 LNHDA, CDR2 SQIVND (reference sequence). The CDR3 totals 14 residues. V dropped 6 bases and J dropped 2; count of bases not matched to a gene: 4.

The table lists this clonotype with many counts. J is TRBJ1-2 and V is TRBV4-3; 8 nucleotides match TRBD1. The CDR3 covers 18 residues. Germline CDR1 and CDR2: LGHNA and YSLEER. The junction had 12 bases not matched to a gene; V was cut back by 1 base and J by 2 bases. For the CDR3, the DNA is TGCGCCAGCAGCCAAGCCCCGGGACAGGCGCGGGGGAACTATGGCTACACCTTC. Its protein product is CASSQAPGQARGNYGYTF.

The chain is built from TRBV7-3 and TRBJ2-5; D not resolved. This CDR3 contains 15 residues. Trimming pared 2 bases from V and 1 base from J, leaving 11 bases between. The germline gives CDR1 SGHTA, CDR2 FQGTGA. CDR3 protein: CASSLVLGPQETQYF. The CDR3 region has the DNA TGTGCCAGCAGCTTAGTTCTGGGCCCCCAAGAGACCCAGTACTTC.

In the case of this clonotype: With only one base between it and a far larger clone, this is likely a read error. The chain recombines TRBV6-4 with TRBJ1-5, with TRBD1 identical over 7 bases. This CDR3 comprises 15 residues. Germline V gives CDR1 MRHNA, CDR2 SNTAGT. J lost 6 bases, V lost 8 bases, and 13 bases had no gene match. The chain's CDR3 is CASSPVRGGGQPQHF. Here the CDR3 DNA reads TGTGCCAGCTCCCCCGTTAGAGGGGGCGGTCAGCCCCAGCATTTT.

The sample holds many counts of this clonotype. The chain uses TRBV19 and TRBJ2-3; D is tentatively TRBD1 or TRBD2 (5 bases each). Deletions cut 5 bases from V and 1 base from J, with 16 bases between. Germline lookup yields CDR1 LNHDA and CDR2 SQIVND (reference sequence). There are 16 residues in the CDR3. The CDR3 sequence: CASSPGTGTGTDTQYF. Here the CDR3 DNA reads TGTGCCAGTAGTCCCGGGACGGGGACGGGCACAGATACGCAGTATTTT.

A remark on this clonotype: Possible read error: a much larger clone is one base away. The chain combines TRBV20-1 with TRBJ2-5; D gene uncertain. The CDR3 runs to 12 residues. Germline V gene sequence: CDR1 DFQATT, CDR2 SNEGSKA (reference sequence). The CDR3 sequence is CSSSRSQETQYF. Here the CDR3 DNA reads TGCAGTTCTAGTCGTAGCCAAGAGACCCAGTACTTC.